Below, 17 T cell receptor beta chains from the same sample are listed, as sequenced in a study of shared clonotypes between healthy human individuals. The table came from immunoSEQ multiplex PCR; TCRdb's copy has only in-frame clones and leaves some out. The repertoire holds roughly 1,000,000 clones, with 75% to 85% as singletons. The specimen was memory CD4+ T cells from PBMCs. Regarding subset: CD45RA-negative fraction. These receptors were obtained from a man aged 18 to 35 in good health. Some clones in this sample may be carry-over from other donors' samples.

The rearrangement links TRBV18 to TRBJ2-2; the match to TRBD1 covers 10 bases. The CDR3 is 16 amino acids. The germline V gene encodes CDR1 KGHSH and CDR2 LQKENI. Trimming removed 6 bases from V and 4 bases from J; junction bases left unmatched: 8. The CDR3: CASSAGTGASTGELFF. In DNA form, the CDR3 reads TGTGCCAGCTCGGCCGGGACAGGGGCTTCCACCGGGGAGCTGTTTTTT.

This chain connects TRBV27 to TRBJ1-2, with D possibly matching TRBD1 (6 bases). Germline CDR1 and CDR2: MNHEY and SMNVEV (reference sequence). Between the trimmed V and J ends, which lost 6 bases and 5 bases, there was a span of 22 bases. The CDR3 runs to 16 residues. The CDR3 DNA sequence: TGTGCCAGCAGATACCTTGGCCCGACAGGACAGTATGGCTACACCTTC. Residues: CASRYLGPTGQYGYTF.

This chain connects TRBV5-4 to TRBJ1-2; D is perhaps TRBD1 (5 bases). Germline CDR1 is SGHNT and CDR2 is YYREEE (reference sequence). This CDR3 comprises 16 residues. Trimming left V 3 bases short and J 8 bases short, with 23 bases between. The CDR3 protein is CASSWGLVSRADGYTF. The CDR3 bases are TGTGCCAGCAGCTGGGGTTTGGTAAGCAGGGCGGACGGCTACACCTTC.

With regard to this clone: This sample also contains other DNA sequences that code for the same CDR3. The V call is TRBV11-2, the J call TRBJ2-5; 8 bases map to TRBD1. The CDR3 is 14 amino acids. CDR1 SGHAT and CDR2 FQNNGV come from the germline V gene. V was clipped by 6 bases and J by 3 bases; unmatched bases: 6. The CDR3 nucleotides are TGTGCCAGCAGTTCCAACAGGGGGAAAGAGACCCAGTACTTC. Its translation: CASSSNRGKETQYF.

This clone has a single count. V is TRBV5-1 and J is TRBJ2-3, with D perhaps matching TRBD1 or TRBD2 (5 bases each). This CDR3 contains 11 residues. The germline V gene encodes CDR1 SGHRS and CDR2 YFSETQ. Trimming cost V 7 bases and J 14 bases, with 17 bases left between them. In DNA form, the CDR3 reads TGCGCCAGCCGGGACCTAGAAGGGACGTATTTT. Its translation is CASRDLEGTYF.

The gene calls are TRBV5-1 and TRBJ2-7; the D gene is possibly TRBD2 (5 bases). Germline V gene lookup returns CDR1 SGHRS and CDR2 YFSETQ. The CDR3 runs 13 residues. V lost 4 bases, J lost 2 bases, and 10 bases lay in between. The CDR3 DNA reads TGCGCCAGCAGCCCCGGACTTGCCTACGAGCAGTACTTC. Its translation: CASSPGLAYEQYF.

This chain links TRBV30 with TRBJ1-4; D gene unclear. Trimming stripped 0 bases from V and 5 bases from J, with 7 bases between. The CDR3 runs 13 residues. Germline V CDR1 and CDR2: GTSNPN, SVGIG (reference sequence). In nucleotides, the CDR3 is TGTGCCTGGAGTGTCTTCAGAAATGAAAAACTGTTTTTT. Its protein is CAWSVFRNEKLFF.

This clone occurred once. V and J are TRBV28 and TRBJ2-7, with D unresolved. Germline-derived CDR1 and CDR2 are MDHEN and SYDVKM. V was trimmed by 3 bases and J by 6 bases, leaving 9 bases between them. This CDR3 is built from 12 residues. CDR3 DNA sequence: TGTGCCAGCAGTTTGCAGCTAATCGAGCAGTACTTC. Protein: CASSLQLIEQYF.

Remarks on this clone: Other DNA sequences in this specimen translate into the identical CDR3. V usage is TRBV10-3 and J usage is TRBJ2-5, with D possibly called TRBD1 or TRBD2 (5 bases each). V was trimmed by 0 bases and J by 5 bases, leaving 7 bases between them. Germline V gene lookup returns CDR1 ENHRY and CDR2 SYGVKD. The CDR3 length is 13 residues. CDR3 protein: CAISESGEETQYF. The CDR3 DNA reads as TGTGCCATCAGTGAGTCGGGGGAGGAGACCCAGTACTTC.

The chain carries TRBV18 and TRBJ1-6; TRBD1 matches at 7 bases. Germline CDR1 is KGHSH and CDR2 is LQKENI. Losses at the gene ends were 5 bases for V and 7 bases for J; bases not matched to a gene: 5. This CDR3 spans 14 amino acids. CDR3 loop: CASSRDSTNSPLHF. CDR3 in DNA: TGTGCCAGCTCAAGGGACAGCACCAATTCACCCCTCCACTTT.

The chain joins TRBV5-1 to TRBJ1-1; 7 positions agree with TRBD1. The V and J ends lost 4 bases and 9 bases, in that order; junction bases with no gene match: 15. CDR1 and CDR2 from the germline V gene are SGHRS and YFSETQ. The CDR3 totals 15 residues. The CDR3 reads CASSPRTGTVSQAFF. CDR3 nucleotide sequence: TGCGCCAGCAGCCCCCGAACCGGGACAGTTAGTCAAGCTTTCTTT.

This rearrangement joins TRBV5-1 to TRBJ2-5; 12 bases align to TRBD2. Losses at the gene ends were 4 bases for V and 3 bases for J; bases not matched to a gene: 4. The germline V gene has CDR1 SGHRS and CDR2 YFSETQ. The CDR3 is 15 amino acids. For the CDR3, the DNA is TGCGCCAGCAGCCGTCTAGCGGGAGGGGAAGAGACCCAGTACTTC. Amino acid sequence: CASSRLAGGEETQYF.

CDR3 DNA: TGTGCCAGCAGCTTAGGGGACGGCCCTAGCACAGATACGCAGTATTTT. Translating it yields CASSLGDGPSTDTQYF. V usage is TRBV11-2 and J usage is TRBJ2-3; D assignment may be TRBD1 or TRBD2 (5 bases each). Germline assignment: CDR1 SGHAT and CDR2 FQNNGV. The CDR3 is 16 residues long. V lost 1 base and J 0 bases, leaving 11 bases between the germline ends.

V is TRBV11-1 and J is TRBJ2-3, with D possibly being TRBD2 (6 bases). Per the germline V gene, CDR1 is SGHAT and CDR2 is FQDESV (reference sequence). V lost 5 bases and J lost 6, with 12 bases in between. CDR3 length: 13 amino acids. The CDR3 DNA sequence: TGTGCCAGCAGCGTTCGGGAGAAGGATACGCAGTATTTT. The encoded protein is CASSVREKDTQYF.

The rearrangement uses TRBV28 and TRBJ1-5, with D hard to call. Trimming removed 2 bases at V and 0 bases at J, with 14 bases between. The CDR3 has 17 residues. Germline V gene lookup returns CDR1 MDHEN and CDR2 SYDVKM. CDR3 in amino acids: CASSLDQWVDSNQPQHF. Here the CDR3 DNA reads TGTGCCAGCAGTTTAGATCAGTGGGTCGATAGCAATCAGCCCCAGCATTTT.

The chain couples TRBV11-2 to TRBJ2-1; tentatively, D is TRBD2 (6 bases). The V end was cut by 0 bases, the J end by 12 bases, with 12 bases between. CDR1 SGHAT and CDR2 FQNNGV come from the germline V gene. The CDR3 length is 13 residues. This CDR3 is CASSLDRGSGQFF. Written as DNA, the CDR3 is TGTGCCAGCAGCTTAGATCGGGGTAGCGGGCAGTTCTTC. Complete variable domain (other parts from reference TRBV11-2 and TRBJ2-1): EAGVAQSPRYKIIEKRQSVAFWCNPISGHATLYWYQQILGQGPKLLIQFQNNGVVDDSQLPKDRFSAERLKGVDSTLKIQPAKLEDSAVYLCASSLDRGSGQFFGPGTRLTVL.

The rearrangement joins TRBV2 to TRBJ2-6, with TRBD1 as a possible D gene (5 bases). CDR1 and CDR2 (germline): SNHLY, FYNNEI. The V and J ends lost 4 bases and 0 bases respectively, with 10 bases between them. The CDR3 covers 16 residues. CDR3: CASSARQSSGANVLTF. The CDR3 DNA follows: TGTGCCAGCAGTGCCCGACAGAGCTCTGGGGCCAACGTCCTGACTTTC.